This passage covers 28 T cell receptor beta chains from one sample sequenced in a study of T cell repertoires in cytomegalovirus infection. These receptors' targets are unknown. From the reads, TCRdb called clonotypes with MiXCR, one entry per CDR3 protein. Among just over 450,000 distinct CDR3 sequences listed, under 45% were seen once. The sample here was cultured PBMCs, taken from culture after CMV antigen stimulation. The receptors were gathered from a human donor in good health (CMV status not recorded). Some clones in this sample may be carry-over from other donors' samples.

The CDR3 bases are TGTGCCAGCAGTACCCCGCTGGAGCAGTACTTC. Translating it yields CASSTPLEQYF. The chain recombines TRBV2 with TRBJ2-7; D not resolved. From germline, CDR1 is SNHLY and CDR2 FYNNEI. Between the trimmed V and J ends, which lost 5 bases and 7 bases, there was a span of 9 bases. This CDR3 is 11 amino acids long.

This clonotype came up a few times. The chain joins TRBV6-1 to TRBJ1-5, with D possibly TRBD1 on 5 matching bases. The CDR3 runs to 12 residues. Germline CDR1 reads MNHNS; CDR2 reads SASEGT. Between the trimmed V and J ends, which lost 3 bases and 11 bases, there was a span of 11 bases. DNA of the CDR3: TGTGCCAGCAGTGACTGGGGGAGCGCCCAGCATTTT. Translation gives CASSDWGSAQHF.

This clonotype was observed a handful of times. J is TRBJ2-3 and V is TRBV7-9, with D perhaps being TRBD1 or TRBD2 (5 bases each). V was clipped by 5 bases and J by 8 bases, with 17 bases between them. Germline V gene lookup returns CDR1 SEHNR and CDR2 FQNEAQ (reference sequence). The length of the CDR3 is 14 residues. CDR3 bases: TGTGCCAGCAGCCAGGGACCCGCCGCCGGTACGCAGTATTTT. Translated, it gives CASSQGPAAGTQYF.

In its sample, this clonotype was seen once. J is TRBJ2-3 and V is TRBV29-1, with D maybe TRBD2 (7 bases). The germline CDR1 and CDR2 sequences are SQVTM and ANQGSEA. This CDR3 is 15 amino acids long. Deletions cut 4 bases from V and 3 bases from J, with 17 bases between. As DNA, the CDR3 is TGCAGCGTTGGTATGCGGGGGCGCTCAACAGATACGCAGTATTTT. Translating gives CSVGMRGRSTDTQYF.

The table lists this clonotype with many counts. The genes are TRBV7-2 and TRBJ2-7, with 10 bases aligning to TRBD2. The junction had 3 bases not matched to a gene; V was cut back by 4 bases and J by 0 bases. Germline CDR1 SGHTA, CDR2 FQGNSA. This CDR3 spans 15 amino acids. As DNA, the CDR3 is TGTGCCAGCAGCTCCGTAGCGGGGGGCTCCTACGAGCAGTACTTC. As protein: CASSSVAGGSYEQYF.

The CDR3, as DNA: TGTGCCAGCAGCTTAGGGTGGAGGAACACTGAAGCTTTCTTT. Its protein product is CASSLGWRNTEAFF. The chain employs TRBV7-9 and TRBJ1-1; D gene ambiguous. The CDR3 is 14 residues long. Trimming removed 1 base from V and 1 base from J, with 7 bases in between. Per the germline V gene, CDR1 is SEHNR and CDR2 is FQNEAQ (reference sequence).

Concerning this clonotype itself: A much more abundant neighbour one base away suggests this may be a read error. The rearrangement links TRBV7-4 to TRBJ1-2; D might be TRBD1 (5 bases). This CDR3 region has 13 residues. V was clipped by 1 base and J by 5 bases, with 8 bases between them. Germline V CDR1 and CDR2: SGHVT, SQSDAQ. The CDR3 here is CASSLGTKYGYTF. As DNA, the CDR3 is TGTGCCAGCAGCTTAGGGACAAAATATGGCTACACCTTC.

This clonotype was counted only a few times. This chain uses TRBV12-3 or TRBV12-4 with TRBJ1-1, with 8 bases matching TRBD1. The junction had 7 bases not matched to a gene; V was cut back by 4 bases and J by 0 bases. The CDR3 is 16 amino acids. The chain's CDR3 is CASSYGQGAMNTEAFF. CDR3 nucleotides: TGTGCCAGCAGTTATGGACAGGGTGCGATGAACACTGAAGCTTTCTTT.

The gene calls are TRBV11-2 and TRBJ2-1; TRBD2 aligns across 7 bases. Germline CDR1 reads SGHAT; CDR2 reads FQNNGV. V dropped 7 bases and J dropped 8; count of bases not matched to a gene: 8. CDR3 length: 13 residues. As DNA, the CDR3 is TGTGCCAGCACCCTTGCGGGAGTACATGAGCAGTTCTTC. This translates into CASTLAGVHEQFF.

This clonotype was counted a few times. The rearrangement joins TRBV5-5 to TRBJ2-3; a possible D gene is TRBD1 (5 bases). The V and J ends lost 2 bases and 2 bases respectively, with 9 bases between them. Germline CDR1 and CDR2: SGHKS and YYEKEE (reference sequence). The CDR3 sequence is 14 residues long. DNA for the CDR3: TGTGCCAGCAGCTTTCGACAGCTCACAGATACGCAGTATTTT. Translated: CASSFRQLTDTQYF.

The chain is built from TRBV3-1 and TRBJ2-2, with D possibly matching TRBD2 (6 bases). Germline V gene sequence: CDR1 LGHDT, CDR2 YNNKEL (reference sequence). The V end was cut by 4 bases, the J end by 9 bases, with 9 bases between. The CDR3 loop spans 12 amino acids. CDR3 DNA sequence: TGTGCCAGCAGCCGGGGGGACCGGGAGCTGTTTTTT. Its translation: CASSRGDRELFF.

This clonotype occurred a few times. The CDR3 DNA reads TGTGCCAGCAGTGTCCACAGGGTAGTGAACACTGAAGCTTTCTTT. Its translation is CASSVHRVVNTEAFF. The chain combines TRBV6-1 with TRBJ1-1, with D perhaps matching TRBD1 (6 bases). The CDR3 totals 15 residues. V shed 4 bases and J shed 0 bases, with 12 bases lying between them. The germline V gene encodes CDR1 MNHNS and CDR2 SASEGT.

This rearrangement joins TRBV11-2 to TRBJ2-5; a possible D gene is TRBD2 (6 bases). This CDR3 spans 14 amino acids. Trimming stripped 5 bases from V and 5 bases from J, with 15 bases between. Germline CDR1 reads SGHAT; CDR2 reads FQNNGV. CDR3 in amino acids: CASSQPGLAETQYF. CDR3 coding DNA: TGTGCCAGCAGCCAACCTGGGCTAGCGGAGACCCAGTACTTC.

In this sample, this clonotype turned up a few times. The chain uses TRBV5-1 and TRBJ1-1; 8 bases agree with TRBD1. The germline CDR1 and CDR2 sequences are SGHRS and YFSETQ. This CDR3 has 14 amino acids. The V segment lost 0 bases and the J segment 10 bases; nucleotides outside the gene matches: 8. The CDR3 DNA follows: TGCGCCAGCAGCTTGGCCGGACAGGGTGGAGTAGCTTTCTTT. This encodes CASSLAGQGGVAFF. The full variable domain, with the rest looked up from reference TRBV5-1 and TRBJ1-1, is KAGVTQTPRYLIKTRGQQVTLSCSPISGHRSVSWYQQTPGQGLQFLFEYFSETQRNKGNFPGRFSGRQFSNSRSEMNVSTLELGDSALYLCASSLAGQGGVAFFGQGTRLTVV.

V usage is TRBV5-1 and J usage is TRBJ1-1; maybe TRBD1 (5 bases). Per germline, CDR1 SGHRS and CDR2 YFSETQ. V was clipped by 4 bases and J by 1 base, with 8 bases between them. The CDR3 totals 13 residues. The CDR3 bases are TGCGCCAGCAGCATGGGGACGAACACTGAAGCTTTCTTT. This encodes CASSMGTNTEAFF. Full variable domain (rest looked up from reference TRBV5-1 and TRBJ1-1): KAGVTQTPRYLIKTRGQQVTLSCSPISGHRSVSWYQQTPGQGLQFLFEYFSETQRNKGNFPGRFSGRQFSNSRSEMNVSTLELGDSALYLCASSMGTNTEAFFGQGTRLTVV.

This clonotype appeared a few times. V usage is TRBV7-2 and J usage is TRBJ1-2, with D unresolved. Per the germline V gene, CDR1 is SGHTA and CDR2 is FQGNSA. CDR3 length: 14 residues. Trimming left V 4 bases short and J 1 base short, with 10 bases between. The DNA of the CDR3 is TGTGCCAGCAGCTCGAGGACGGATAACTATGGCTACACCTTC. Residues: CASSSRTDNYGYTF.

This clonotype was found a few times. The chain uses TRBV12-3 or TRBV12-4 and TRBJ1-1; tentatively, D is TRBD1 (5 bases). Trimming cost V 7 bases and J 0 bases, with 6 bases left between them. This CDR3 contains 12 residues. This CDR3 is CASTGMNTEAFF. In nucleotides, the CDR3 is TGTGCCAGCACAGGGATGAACACTGAAGCTTTCTTT.

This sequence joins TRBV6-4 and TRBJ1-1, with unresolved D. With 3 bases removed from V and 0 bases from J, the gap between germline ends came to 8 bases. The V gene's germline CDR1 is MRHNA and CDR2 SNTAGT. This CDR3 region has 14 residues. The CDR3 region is CASSETEMNTEAFF. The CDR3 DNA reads TGTGCCAGCAGTGAGACTGAAATGAACACTGAAGCTTTCTTT.

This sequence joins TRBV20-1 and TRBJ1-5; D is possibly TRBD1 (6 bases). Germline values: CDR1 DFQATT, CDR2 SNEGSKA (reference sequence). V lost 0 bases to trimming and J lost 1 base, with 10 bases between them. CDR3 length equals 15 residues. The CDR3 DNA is TGCAGTGCTAGAGATCTAAGGGGGAGCAATCAGCCCCAGCATTTT. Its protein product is CSARDLRGSNQPQHF.

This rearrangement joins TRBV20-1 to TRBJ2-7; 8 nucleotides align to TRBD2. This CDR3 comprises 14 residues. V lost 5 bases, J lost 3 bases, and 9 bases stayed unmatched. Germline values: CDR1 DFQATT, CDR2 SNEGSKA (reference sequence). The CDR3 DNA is TGCAGTGCTTCTCCGGGGGGGTCCTTCTACGAGCAGTACTTC. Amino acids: CSASPGGSFYEQYF.

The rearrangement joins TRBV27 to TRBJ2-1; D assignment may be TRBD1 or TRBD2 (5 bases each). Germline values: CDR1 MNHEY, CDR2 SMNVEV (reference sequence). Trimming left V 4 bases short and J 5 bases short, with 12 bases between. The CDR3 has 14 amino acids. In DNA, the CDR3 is TGTGCCAGCAGTTACGGGGCGGTAGACAATGAGCAGTTCTTC. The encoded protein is CASSYGAVDNEQFF.

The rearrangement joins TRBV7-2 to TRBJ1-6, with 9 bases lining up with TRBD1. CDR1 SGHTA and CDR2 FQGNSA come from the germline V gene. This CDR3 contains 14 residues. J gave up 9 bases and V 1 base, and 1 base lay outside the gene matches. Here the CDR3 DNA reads TGTGCCAGCAGCTTAGGGACAGGGGTTTCACCCCTCCACTTT. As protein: CASSLGTGVSPLHF.

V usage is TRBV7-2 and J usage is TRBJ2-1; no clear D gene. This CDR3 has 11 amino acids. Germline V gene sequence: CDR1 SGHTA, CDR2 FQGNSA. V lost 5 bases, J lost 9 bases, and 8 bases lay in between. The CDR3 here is CASSPLFEQFF. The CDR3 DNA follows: TGTGCCAGCAGCCCATTGTTTGAGCAGTTCTTC.

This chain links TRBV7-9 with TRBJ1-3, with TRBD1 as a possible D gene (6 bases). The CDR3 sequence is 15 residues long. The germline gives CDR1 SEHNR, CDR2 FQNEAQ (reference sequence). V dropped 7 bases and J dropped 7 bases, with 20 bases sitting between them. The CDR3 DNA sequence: TGTGCCAGCAACTCCAGACAGCGCCAGGGGAACACCATATATTTT. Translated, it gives CASNSRQRQGNTIYF.

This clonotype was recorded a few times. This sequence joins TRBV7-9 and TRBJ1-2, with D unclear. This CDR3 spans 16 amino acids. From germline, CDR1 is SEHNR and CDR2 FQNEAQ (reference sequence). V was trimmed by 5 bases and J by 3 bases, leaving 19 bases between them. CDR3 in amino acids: CASSQGWVAEDYGYTF. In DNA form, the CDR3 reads TGTGCCAGCAGCCAAGGGTGGGTTGCAGAGGACTATGGCTACACCTTC.

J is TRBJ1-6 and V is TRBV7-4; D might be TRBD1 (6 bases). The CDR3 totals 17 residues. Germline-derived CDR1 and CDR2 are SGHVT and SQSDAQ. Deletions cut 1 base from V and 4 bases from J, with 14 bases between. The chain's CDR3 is CASSLGPAGDYNSPLHF. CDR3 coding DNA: TGTGCCAGCAGCTTAGGCCCGGCAGGGGATTATAATTCACCCCTCCACTTT.

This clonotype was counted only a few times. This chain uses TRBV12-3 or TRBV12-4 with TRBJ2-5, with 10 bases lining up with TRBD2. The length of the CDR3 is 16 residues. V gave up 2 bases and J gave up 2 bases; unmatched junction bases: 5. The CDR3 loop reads CASSLMSGLAQETQYF. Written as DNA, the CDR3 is TGTGCCAGCAGTTTAATGTCGGGACTAGCGCAAGAGACCCAGTACTTC.

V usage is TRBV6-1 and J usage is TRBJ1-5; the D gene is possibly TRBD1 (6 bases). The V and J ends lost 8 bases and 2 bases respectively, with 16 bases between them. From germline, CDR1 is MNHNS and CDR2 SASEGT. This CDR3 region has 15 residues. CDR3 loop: CASLHGGAGNQPQHF. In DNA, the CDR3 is TGTGCCAGCCTCCACGGGGGCGCGGGCAATCAGCCCCAGCATTTT.